Reported below is one T cell receptor beta chain. Its antigen is still unknown. The CDR3 runs 13 residues. V lost 4 bases and J lost 6, with 12 bases in between. Germline CDR1 is SEHNR and CDR2 is FQNEAQ (reference sequence). This sample stems from a study of T cell responses to AZD1222 COVID-19 vaccine. Study as a whole: It was second doses at about 4 or about 12 weeks that were pooled. Study-wide findings and caveats: The study sampled repertoires only after the peak T cell response. At baseline, seropositivity was found in only a handful of AZD1222 recipients. A mostly white British donor set with more females was recruited, and clonal diversity was possibly underestimated.

Sequencing used immunoSEQ multiplex PCR; TCRdb keeps in-frame clones, though not all of them. The data contain more than 150,000 clones, almost 95% of them singletons. The chain couples TRBV7-9 to TRBJ1-2, with a tentative D call TRBD1 (5 bases). The clonotype was recovered from an adult in good health. Here the sequenced sample was peripheral blood, taken on day 0 of AZD1222 vaccination. CDR3 region: CASSSLGGDGYTF. The CDR3 DNA sequence: TGTGCCAGCAGCTCCCTGGGGGGGGATGGCTACACCTTC.